A single sample gave rise to the 20 T cell receptor beta chains below, sequenced in a study of T cell repertoires in cytomegalovirus infection. TCRdb re-analysed the reads in MiXCR, keeping a single row per CDR3 protein. The sample lists some 160,000 distinct CDR3 sequences; roughly 15% were seen once. Sequencing was carried out using CD8+ T cells from PBMCs. These receptors came from a human donor in good health (CMV status not recorded). Some clones in this sample may be carry-over from other donors' samples.

This clonotype has a handful of counts. The chain carries TRBV6-5 and TRBJ1-1; a possible D gene is TRBD1 (5 bases). The germline V and J ends were trimmed by 2 bases and 1 base, with 11 bases remaining between them. This CDR3 spans 15 amino acids. The germline gives CDR1 MNHEY, CDR2 SVGAGI. CDR3 amino acids: CASSYESGENTEAFF. The CDR3 region has the DNA TGTGCCAGCAGTTACGAGTCGGGGGAGAACACTGAAGCTTTCTTT.

The rearrangement joins TRBV29-1 to TRBJ2-5, with 7 bases fitting TRBD1. V lost 0 bases to trimming and J lost 2 bases; unmatched junction nucleotides: 9. Germline loops: CDR1 SQVTM, CDR2 ANQGSEA. The CDR3 has 16 amino acids. Written as DNA, the CDR3 is TGCAGCGTTGAAGAGGTTCCCCGGACAGGACAAGAGACCCAGTACTTC. Translated, it gives CSVEEVPRTGQETQYF.

A few counts support this clonotype. This chain links TRBV7-2 with TRBJ1-1, with D unresolved. There are 13 residues in the CDR3. The V gene lost 5 bases and the J gene lost 3 bases, with 10 bases spanning the gap. The germline V gene has CDR1 SGHTA and CDR2 FQGNSA. For the CDR3, the DNA is TGTGCCAGCAGCACAGCCAAGGACACTGAAGCTTTCTTT. Translating gives CASSTAKDTEAFF.

This clonotype was recorded many times. This chain uses TRBV7-2 with TRBJ2-1, with a tentative D call TRBD2 (5 bases). Germline CDR1 and CDR2: SGHTA and FQGNSA. Trimming took off 1 base at V and 6 bases at J, with 7 bases between the two ends. There are 13 residues in the CDR3. The CDR3 reads CASSLGGINEQFF. CDR3 DNA sequence: TGTGCCAGCAGCTTAGGAGGGATCAATGAGCAGTTCTTC.

The genes are TRBV6-2 or TRBV6-3 and TRBJ1-1, with 7 bases that match TRBD1. The CDR3 contains 16 residues. Germline trimming cut 5 bases from V and 0 bases from J; bases unmatched to any gene: 9. Germline CDR1 MNHEY, CDR2 SVGEGT. This chain's CDR3 is CASSHDWTGLNTEAFF. In DNA form, the CDR3 reads TGTGCCAGCAGTCACGATTGGACAGGCCTGAACACTGAAGCTTTCTTT.

The chain couples TRBV19 to TRBJ2-5; 8 bases align to TRBD1. Looked up from germline, CDR1 is LNHDA and CDR2 is SQIVND (reference sequence). The J segment lost 1 base and the V segment lost 3 bases, leaving 7 bases of the junction unmatched. This CDR3 spans 16 amino acids. CDR3 bases: TGTGCCAGTAGTATTGGGGACAGGCAAATCCAAGAGACCCAGTACTTC. Translation: CASSIGDRQIQETQYF.

This clonotype was observed a few times. The V and J genes are TRBV4-1 and TRBJ2-1; TRBD1 aligns across 7 bases. Germline CDR1 MGHRA, CDR2 YSYEKL. The CDR3 totals 12 residues. Losses at the gene ends were 3 bases for V and 14 bases for J; bases not matched to a gene: 7. The CDR3 reads CASSQRQGWEFF. In DNA, the CDR3 is TGCGCCAGCAGCCAGAGACAGGGTTGGGAGTTCTTC.

The V gene is TRBV19, the J gene TRBJ2-3; D remains ambiguous. This CDR3 spans 12 amino acids. Germline CDR1 is LNHDA and CDR2 is SQIVND (reference sequence). V was cut by 1 base and J by 5 bases, with 4 bases left in between. DNA for the CDR3: TGTGCCAGTAGTATAGGCATAGATACGCAGTATTTT. This codes for CASSIGIDTQYF.

This clonotype has just a few counts. The gene calls are TRBV7-6 and TRBJ2-2; 7 bases fit TRBD1. Germline CDR1 is SGHVS and CDR2 is FNYEAQ. Germline trimming cut 5 bases from V and 1 base from J; bases unmatched to any gene: 4. The CDR3 extends over 15 amino acids. As DNA, the CDR3 is TGTGCCAGCAGCGAAAGACAGGGGAACACCGGGGAGCTGTTTTTT. This encodes CASSERQGNTGELFF.

This rearrangement joins TRBV28 to TRBJ2-7; D call uncertain. Between the trimmed V and J ends, which lost 5 bases and 2 bases, there was a span of 13 bases. Germline V gene sequence: CDR1 MDHEN, CDR2 SYDVKM. This CDR3 is built from 14 residues. The CDR3 DNA reads TGTGCCAGCAGTCATGTTGACATCCCCTACGAGCAGTACTTC. It specifies CASSHVDIPYEQYF.

CDR3 bases: TGCAGTGCTAGAGGGGCGATCAACTATGGCTACACCTTC. It specifies CSARGAINYGYTF. The chain joins TRBV20-1 to TRBJ1-2; the D is unclear. The CDR3 totals 13 residues. V was pared by 1 base and J by 2 bases, with 8 bases between. Germline CDR1 DFQATT, CDR2 SNEGSKA (reference sequence).

The chain joins TRBV20-1 to TRBJ2-7, with a weak D call TRBD1 (5 bases). Germline values: CDR1 DFQATT, CDR2 SNEGSKA (reference sequence). This CDR3 has 16 residues. Trimming left V 1 base short and J 6 bases short, with 22 bases between. Here the CDR3 reads CSARVLRQSESGEQYF. The CDR3 DNA is TGCAGTGCTAGAGTTTTAAGACAGAGTGAGTCCGGCGAGCAGTACTTC.

The sample holds a few counts of this clonotype. The chain has TRBV7-6 and TRBJ2-3; no clear D. The CDR3 loop spans 16 amino acids. Trimming took 2 bases from V and 4 from J, leaving 16 bases between them. Germline CDR1 reads SGHVS; CDR2 reads FNYEAQ. The CDR3 spells CASSLSPSVSPDTQYF. DNA of the CDR3: TGTGCCAGCAGCTTAAGCCCCAGCGTCAGCCCAGATACGCAGTATTTT.

The DNA for the CDR3 is TGTGCCAGCAGCTCCCTCCGCGCAGGCGAAACCTACGAGCAGTACTTC. Translating it yields CASSSLRAGETYEQYF. V usage is TRBV5-4 and J usage is TRBJ2-7; no definite D call. CDR1 is SGHNT, CDR2 YYREEE, per germline (reference sequence). V was cut by 3 bases and J by 2 bases, with 18 bases left in between. This CDR3 comprises 16 residues.

The rearrangement uses TRBV11-2 and TRBJ2-1, with 10 positions matching TRBD1. Germline trimming cut 5 bases from V and 8 bases from J; bases unmatched to any gene: 9. The CDR3 has 15 residues. Germline assignment: CDR1 SGHAT and CDR2 FQNNGV. The CDR3 region is CASSIRDRGRDEQFF. CDR3 coding DNA: TGTGCCAGCAGCATCCGGGACAGGGGTAGAGATGAGCAGTTCTTC.

This clonotype was recorded a few times. The chain has TRBV18 and TRBJ1-2; D perhaps matches TRBD1 (5 bases). The germline gives CDR1 KGHSH, CDR2 LQKENI. Trimming removed 2 bases at V and 4 bases at J, with 8 bases between. The CDR3 covers 13 residues. CDR3 in amino acids: CASSPGGIYGYTF. The CDR3 bases are TGTGCCAGCTCACCAGGGGGGATCTATGGCTACACCTTC. Based on the CDR3 plus reference TRBV18 and TRBJ1-2, the full variable domain is NAGVMQNPRHLVRRRGQEARLRCSPMKGHSHVYWYRQLPEEGLKFMVYLQKENIIDESGMPKERFSAEFPKEGPSILRIQQVVRGDSAAYFCASSPGGIYGYTFGSGTRLTVV.

There are a few counts of this clonotype. V and J are TRBV5-5 and TRBJ2-1; 9 positions agree with TRBD2. This CDR3 comprises 15 residues. The V gene end was trimmed by 0 bases and the J gene end by 5 bases; junction bases not matched to a gene: 3. CDR1 is SGHKS and CDR2 is YYEKEE in the germline V gene (reference sequence). The CDR3: CASSLGGGGDNEQFF. In DNA, the CDR3 is TGTGCCAGCAGCTTGGGTGGCGGGGGGGACAATGAGCAGTTCTTC. The whole variable domain, filled in from reference TRBV5-5 and TRBJ2-1, reads DAGVTQSPTHLIKTRGQQVTLRCSPISGHKSVSWYQQVLGQGPQFIFQYYEKEERGRGNFPDRFSARQFPNYSSELNVNALLLGDSALYLCASSLGGGGDNEQFFGPGTRLTVL.

The rearrangement joins TRBV7-8 to TRBJ2-3; D gene unclear. The CDR3 consists of 11 residues. Trimming shortened V by 8 bases and J by 6 bases, and 9 bases separated the two germline ends. The germline V gene has CDR1 SGHVS and CDR2 FQNEAQ. The CDR3 is CASWDRDTQYF. DNA of the CDR3: TGTGCCAGCTGGGATCGGGATACGCAGTATTTT.

The chain carries TRBV6-2 or TRBV6-3 and TRBJ1-1; D is unresolved. Germline V gene data show CDR1 as MNHEY and CDR2 as SVGEGT. The V end was cut by 7 bases, the J end by 5 bases, with 20 bases between. This CDR3 is built from 15 residues. The CDR3 region has the DNA TGTGCCAGCACCATGGGCCACACGGGAGTAACTGAAGCTTTCTTT. This translates into CASTMGHTGVTEAFF.

This clonotype has a handful of counts. The V call is TRBV6-2 or TRBV6-3, the J call TRBJ2-7; TRBD1 agrees at 10 bases. The V gene end was trimmed by 2 bases and the J gene end by 4 bases; junction bases not matched to a gene: 5. CDR3 length: 15 residues. Germline loops: CDR1 MNHEY, CDR2 SVGEGT. CDR3 residues: CASSYRDRGLYEQYF. The CDR3 DNA follows: TGTGCCAGCAGTTACCGGGACAGGGGATTGTACGAGCAGTACTTC.